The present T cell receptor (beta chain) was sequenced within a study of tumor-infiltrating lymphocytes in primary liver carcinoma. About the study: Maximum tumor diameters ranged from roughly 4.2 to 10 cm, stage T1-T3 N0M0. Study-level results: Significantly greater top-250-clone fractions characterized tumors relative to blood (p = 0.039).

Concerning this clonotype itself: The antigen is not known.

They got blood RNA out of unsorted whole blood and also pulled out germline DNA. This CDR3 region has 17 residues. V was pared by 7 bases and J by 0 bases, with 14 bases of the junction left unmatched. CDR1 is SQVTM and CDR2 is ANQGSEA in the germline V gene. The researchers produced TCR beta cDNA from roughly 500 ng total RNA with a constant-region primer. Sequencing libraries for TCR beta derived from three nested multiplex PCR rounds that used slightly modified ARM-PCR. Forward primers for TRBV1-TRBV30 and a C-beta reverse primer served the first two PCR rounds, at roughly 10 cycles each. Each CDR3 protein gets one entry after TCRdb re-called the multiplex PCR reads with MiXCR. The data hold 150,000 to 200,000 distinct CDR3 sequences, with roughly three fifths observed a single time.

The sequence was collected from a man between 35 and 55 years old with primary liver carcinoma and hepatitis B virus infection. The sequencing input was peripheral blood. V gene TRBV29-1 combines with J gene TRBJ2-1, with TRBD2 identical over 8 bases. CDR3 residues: CSAVLSGGPYSYNEQFF. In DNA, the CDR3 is TGCAGCGCTGTACTATCGGGAGGGCCTTACTCCTACAATGAGCAGTTCTTC.